This T cell receptor beta chain comes out of a study of T cells in Graves' hyperthyroidism and ophthalmopathy (dated by TCRdb to between 2017 and 2020). Regarding the complete study: Peripheral blood was sampled at the time of initial diagnosis, prior to any treatment. A discovery cohort of about a hundred patients, roughly 40 with Graves' ophthalmopathy and 55 to 60 with stable Graves' hyperthyroidism, was used to find distinguishing TCR V-J signatures. An independent validation cohort of 18 to 20 hyperthyroidism patients and about 16 patients who later progressed to ophthalmopathy tested prospective prediction of ophthalmopathy. The 75 to 100 discovery patients were randomly divided into training and test sets at a 7:3 ratio. Thyroid tissue and blood T-cell repertoires from several Graves' hyperthyroidism patients were also compared in the study. Once sampling was done, hyperthyroidism patients were given methimazole at a starting dose of 30 mg daily, whereas ophthalmopathy patients were given high-dose intravenous methylprednisolone. The paper reports TCR Vbeta CDR3 sequencing of roughly 140 peripheral blood samples: approximately 41 ophthalmopathy, fewer than 80 hyperthyroidism and 17 progressor patients.

CDR1 and CDR2, per the germline V gene, are MNHNS and SASEGT. The CDR3 numbers 11 residues from cysteine through phenylalanine. The sequence is cut down to CDR3 DNA, 33 bases in frame from base 1. Stable Graves' hyperthyroidism was defined as no progression to ophthalmopathy during 18 months of follow-up. The hyperthyroidism patients were between 18 and 65 years old and newly diagnosed, with a disease duration of less than 2 months. Patients with uncontrolled infections, other autoimmune diseases, pregnancy or lactation were excluded. Diagnoses were based on clinical symptoms, serum thyroxine and TRAb, thyroid ultrasound and orbital computed tomography. PBMCs were isolated from 10 ml of fresh peripheral blood by Ficoll-Paque density gradient centrifugation. Total RNA was extracted using Trizol reagent, and RNA quality was assessed on an Agilent 2100 Bioanalyzer. What the research found in general, with its limitations: Most expanded thyroid clonotypes (frequency above 0.001) were also detected in blood, a finding suggesting that blood repertoires may reflect thyroid immune responses. A model built on a 13 V-J signature distinguished ophthalmopathy from stable hyperthyroidism, reaching roughly 88% sensitivity and about 81% specificity in cross-validation and 80%/75% in testing. In validation, the model predicted progression to ophthalmopathy with around 71% sensitivity and 72% to 85% specificity, a median of 6.5 months before onset. Sample size was not statistically predetermined, and blinding of investigators to group allocation was not performed.

Comment on this clonotype: Its antigen has not been determined. A much larger clonotype is one base distant, so this may be a read error.

TCR beta CDR3 regions were amplified from RNA transcripts. For the first round of RT-PCR on the TCR CDR3, the HTBI primer set was used together with the Qiagen OneStep RT-PCR kit. A second multiplex PCR round built the libraries, followed by size selection and purification. Libraries were sequenced paired-end with 100 bp reads on an Illumina HiSeq2000. Regarding the original processing steps: SOAPnuke was used to process the raw data, with reads discarded if the reads contained adapters or uncalled bases, had a mean Phred below 15, or lacked an exact constant-primer or identifier match. High-quality paired reads were merged using COPE v1.2.5, and each unique nucleotide sequence was defined as a clonotype. MiTCR v1.1 was used to align the clonotypes against IMGT TRBV, TRBD and TRBJ reference segments. Analysis was restricted to V-J combinations with a frequency above 0.0001, which covered about 99% of repertoires. The TCS score was defined as the ratio of F50 (clonal expansion) to E x V (chaos), calculated using BLOSUM62-based TCRdist between CDR3 peptides within each V-J. Welch's t-statistics and random forest reduced just over 500 V-J features to roughly 13, which were used in a naive Bayes classifier (R e1071). TCRdb reworked the public reads: Q25 trimming with fastp, MiXCR clone assembly, productive beta chains retained. Each entry merges the rows of one CDR3 protein and shows their most common DNA and genes. TCRdb, rather than the study authors, made the V and J calls. The sample table contains more than 500,000 distinct CDR3 sequences; only one count was recorded for roughly 16% of them. 3.5% to 4% of the sample is taken by the ten largest.

Sequencing used blood. This clonotype was obtained from a woman aged 30 to 39 with Graves' hyperthyroidism. The chain is assembled from TRBV6-1 and TRBJ2-7; the D gene is not confidently resolved. The DNA sequence is as follows: TGTGCCACCCAGAACCCCTACGAGCAGCACTTC. This gives the protein CATQNPYEQHF.